This is a list of T cell receptor beta chains from one sample in a study of identical twins. Each CDR3 protein is one row after TCRdb ran MiXCR on the 5' RACE reads. The sample has 1.5 million to 2 million distinct CDR3 sequences; about 30% are singletons. Sequenced: cord blood. The source is a newborn girl in good health. CDR3s include the opening cysteine and the closing phenylalanine or tryptophan. The order of the fields is J gene, D gene, clone size, V gene, CDR3 protein, CDR3 DNA. The D gene is left open where the match is weak. Clone sizes are given selectively: once, few, many, or a class where the clone is expanded.

J: TRBJ2-7
D: -
size: -
V: TRBV29-1
CDR3: CSVADDSTSYEQYF
DNA: TGCAGCGTTGCGGACGACAGTACCTCCTACGAGCAGTACTTC

J: TRBJ2-1
D: -
size: -
V: TRBV20-1
CDR3: CSASTTGKSYNEQFF
DNA: TGCAGTGCCAGTACAACAGGGAAGAGCTACAATGAGCAGTTCTTC

J: TRBJ2-2
D: -
size: -
V: TRBV7-9
CDR3: CASSRQLASGELFF
DNA: TGTGCCAGCAGCCGTCAGCTAGCCAGCGGGGAGCTGTTTTTT

J: TRBJ2-7
D: -
size: many
V: TRBV6-5
CDR3: CASSWRGHSYEQYF
DNA: TGTGCCAGCAGTTGGAGAGGGCACTCCTACGAGCAGTACTTC

J: TRBJ2-7
D: -
size: once
V: TRBV6-1
CDR3: CASSEPFYAGNYEQYF
DNA: TGTGCCAGCAGTGAACCTTTTTATGCAGGGAACTACGAGCAGTACTTC

J: TRBJ1-5
D: TRBD1
size: -
V: TRBV10-3
CDR3: CAIRGTGQQPQHF
DNA: TGTGCCATCCGGGGGACAGGGCAACAGCCCCAGCATTTT

J: TRBJ2-3
D: -
size: few
V: TRBV7-2
CDR3: CASSLVYRGTDTQYF
DNA: TGTGCCAGCAGCTTAGTCTACCGCGGCACAGATACGCAGTATTTT

J: TRBJ1-6
D: -
size: -
V: TRBV3-1
CDR3: CASSPSPRQGSSPLHF
DNA: TGTGCCAGCAGCCCATCCCCCCGCCAGGGAAGTTCACCCCTCCACTTT

J: TRBJ1-2
D: -
size: -
V: TRBV20-1
CDR3: CSAIQGRGGYTF
DNA: TGCAGTGCCATTCAGGGGCGCGGTGGCTACACCTTC

J: TRBJ1-6
D: -
size: few
V: TRBV20-1
CDR3: CSAKGPGHSPLHF
DNA: TGCAGTGCTAAGGGACCTGGACATTCACCCCTCCACTTT

J: TRBJ2-3
D: TRBD2
size: -
V: TRBV9
CDR3: CASSVGASGGPTDTQYF
DNA: TGTGCCAGCAGCGTAGGCGCTAGCGGGGGGCCCACAGATACGCAGTATTTT

J: TRBJ2-5
D: TRBD1
size: few
V: TRBV20-1
CDR3: CSASGLQGETQYF
DNA: TGCAGTGCTAGCGGGCTACAGGGGGAGACCCAGTACTTC

J: TRBJ1-1
D: TRBD1
size: -
V: TRBV27
CDR3: CASSLNFRDRADTEAFF
DNA: TGTGCCAGCAGTCTAAACTTCCGGGACAGGGCGGACACTGAAGCTTTCTTT

J: TRBJ2-7
D: -
size: few
V: TRBV28
CDR3: CASGQRGSYEQYF
DNA: TGTGCCAGCGGGCAAAGGGGCTCCTACGAGCAGTACTTC

J: TRBJ2-1
D: TRBD2
size: -
V: TRBV19
CDR3: CASRLAGGPPEQFF
DNA: TGTGCCAGTAGACTAGCGGGGGGGCCGCCTGAGCAGTTCTTC

J: TRBJ1-4
D: -
size: -
V: TRBV4-2
CDR3: CASSRPGGKLFF
DNA: TGTGCCAGCAGCCGCCCGGGCGGTAAACTGTTTTTT

J: TRBJ2-5
D: -
size: -
V: TRBV2
CDR3: CASSHRTQETQYF
DNA: TGTGCCAGCAGCCACAGAACCCAAGAGACCCAGTACTTC

J: TRBJ1-2
D: TRBD1
size: few
V: TRBV20-1
CDR3: CSADRGPEGYTF
DNA: TGCAGTGCCGACAGGGGTCCGGAGGGCTACACCTTC

J: TRBJ2-5
D: TRBD2
size: -
V: TRBV27
CDR3: CASSPWTSGSGNEQYF
DNA: TGTGCCAGCAGTCCTTGGACTAGCGGGAGTGGCAATGAGCAGTACTTC

J: TRBJ2-7
D: TRBD2
size: -
V: TRBV7-2
CDR3: CASSSMGLAVSYDQYF
DNA: TGTGCCAGCAGCTCAATGGGACTAGCGGTTTCCTACGATCAGTACTTC

J: TRBJ2-7
D: -
size: few
V: TRBV5-1
CDR3: CASGPSDTPIGEQYF
DNA: TGCGCCAGCGGACCTAGCGACACCCCCATAGGCGAGCAGTACTTC

J: TRBJ2-7
D: TRBD2
size: few
V: TRBV11-2
CDR3: CASSLDRGLAVYEQYF
DNA: TGTGCCAGCAGCTTAGATCGTGGACTAGCGGTATACGAGCAGTACTTC

J: TRBJ2-7
D: -
size: many
V: TRBV20-1
CDR3: CSARGRGSPYEQYF
DNA: TGCAGTGCTAGGGGCAGGGGATCTCCCTACGAGCAGTACTTC

J: TRBJ1-1
D: -
size: -
V: TRBV30
CDR3: CAWRGAGATGEAFF
DNA: TGTGCCTGGAGAGGAGCGGGGGCGACTGGTGAAGCTTTCTTT

J: TRBJ1-2
D: TRBD1
size: -
V: TRBV29-1
CDR3: CSVEGQGPNNYGYTF
DNA: TGCAGCGTGGAGGGACAGGGGCCAAATAACTATGGCTACACCTTC

J: TRBJ2-1
D: -
size: -
V: TRBV6-5
CDR3: CASSRLGRLYNEQFF
DNA: TGTGCCAGCAGCAGACTAGGGAGGCTATACAATGAGCAGTTCTTC

J: TRBJ1-2
D: -
size: few
V: TRBV4-1
CDR3: CASSQADTDGYTF
DNA: TGCGCCAGCAGCCAAGCGGATACAGATGGCTACACCTTC

J: TRBJ1-4
D: TRBD1
size: few
V: TRBV20-1
CDR3: CSANGQGEKLFF
DNA: TGCAGTGCCAATGGACAGGGGGAAAAACTGTTTTTT

J: TRBJ2-7
D: -
size: -
V: TRBV5-1
CDR3: CASSLALDPQLYNEQYF
DNA: TGCGCCAGCAGCTTGGCCTTGGACCCCCAGTTATACAATGAGCAGTACTTC

J: TRBJ2-7
D: -
size: -
V: TRBV27
CDR3: CASSLYGGSYEQYF
DNA: TGTGCCAGCAGTTTATACGGGGGCTCCTACGAGCAGTACTTC

J: TRBJ2-2
D: -
size: few
V: TRBV20-1
CDR3: CSARAGANTGELFF
DNA: TGCAGTGCTAGAGCCGGTGCGAACACCGGGGAGCTGTTTTTT

J: TRBJ2-1
D: TRBD2
size: few
V: TRBV3-1
CDR3: CASSRTSGGADEQFF
DNA: TGTGCCAGCAGCCGGACTAGCGGGGGGGCGGATGAGCAGTTCTTC

J: TRBJ2-1
D: TRBD1
size: few
V: TRBV5-4
CDR3: CASSSDRAPYNEQFF
DNA: TGTGCCAGCAGTTCTGACAGGGCTCCATACAATGAGCAGTTCTTC

J: TRBJ1-1
D: TRBD1
size: -
V: TRBV20-1
CDR3: CSAPDRANTEAFF
DNA: TGCAGTGCTCCCGACAGGGCCAACACTGAAGCTTTCTTT

J: TRBJ2-1
D: TRBD2
size: -
V: TRBV6-1
CDR3: CASTPVVVGRGYNEQFF
DNA: TGTGCCAGCACCCCTGTGGTGGTCGGGAGGGGCTACAATGAGCAGTTCTTC

J: TRBJ1-2
D: -
size: many
V: TRBV5-1
CDR3: CASSLELGAVIYGYTF
DNA: TGCGCCAGCAGCTTGGAGTTGGGGGCAGTTATCTATGGCTACACCTTC

J: TRBJ1-5
D: -
size: many
V: TRBV7-4
CDR3: CASSLATGNQPQHF
DNA: TGTGCCAGCAGCTTAGCGACAGGCAATCAGCCCCAGCATTTT

J: TRBJ1-2
D: -
size: -
V: TRBV6-1
CDR3: CAGRQNYGYTF
DNA: TGTGCCGGTAGACAGAACTATGGCTACACCTTC

J: TRBJ2-2
D: -
size: few
V: TRBV12-3/TRBV12-4
CDR3: CASANRVPTNTGELFF
DNA: TGTGCCAGCGCGAACAGGGTCCCAACGAACACCGGGGAGCTGTTTTTT

J: TRBJ2-7
D: TRBD2
size: -
V: TRBV10-2
CDR3: CASSLVSGSKGQYF
DNA: TGCGCCAGCAGTTTAGTTAGCGGGAGTAAGGGGCAGTACTTC

J: TRBJ2-1
D: -
size: -
V: TRBV7-8
CDR3: CASSSTSSETQFF
DNA: TGTGCCAGCAGCTCGACTAGTTCGGAGACCCAGTTCTTC

J: TRBJ1-2
D: TRBD1
size: few
V: TRBV6-5
CDR3: CASSYLLTGTGFGYGYTF
DNA: TGTGCCAGCAGTTACTTACTCACCGGGACAGGGTTTGGCTATGGCTACACCTTC

J: TRBJ2-3
D: -
size: many
V: TRBV29-1
CDR3: CSVESSANTDTQYF
DNA: TGCAGCGTTGAATCTAGCGCCAACACAGATACGCAGTATTTT

J: TRBJ2-1
D: -
size: -
V: TRBV20-1
CDR3: CSAYTTGNEQFF
DNA: TGCAGTGCTTACACCACGGGCAATGAGCAGTTCTTC

J: TRBJ2-1
D: TRBD2
size: few
V: TRBV7-8
CDR3: CASSLELAGYEQFF
DNA: TGTGCCAGCAGCTTAGAGCTAGCGGGATATGAGCAGTTCTTC

J: TRBJ1-1
D: -
size: few
V: TRBV12-3/TRBV12-4
CDR3: CASSFATSNTEAFF
DNA: TGTGCCAGCAGTTTTGCCACCTCGAACACTGAAGCTTTCTTT

J: TRBJ1-2
D: TRBD1
size: many
V: TRBV3-1
CDR3: CASSWTGASYGYTF
DNA: TGTGCCAGCAGCTGGACAGGGGCGAGCTATGGCTACACCTTC

J: TRBJ2-3
D: -
size: few
V: TRBV4-2
CDR3: CASSPQAASTLTDTQYF
DNA: TGTGCCAGCAGCCCGCAGGCAGCGTCCACCCTCACAGATACGCAGTATTTT

J: TRBJ1-2
D: -
size: -
V: TRBV12-3/TRBV12-4
CDR3: CASSQGRQDGYTF
DNA: TGTGCCAGCAGTCAAGGTAGGCAGGATGGCTACACCTTC

J: TRBJ2-7
D: -
size: -
V: TRBV18
CDR3: CVSSVRREPYEQYF
DNA: TGTGTCAGCTCCGTTCGACGGGAGCCCTACGAGCAGTACTTC

J: TRBJ2-7
D: TRBD1
size: -
V: TRBV20-1
CDR3: CSAIPPGQGSYEQYF
DNA: TGCAGTGCTATTCCTCCGGGACAGGGCTCCTACGAGCAGTACTTC

J: TRBJ2-7
D: -
size: -
V: TRBV5-1
CDR3: CASSLSIRYEQYF
DNA: TGCGCCAGCAGCCTATCCATCCGATACGAGCAGTACTTC

J: TRBJ2-7
D: TRBD2
size: once
V: TRBV28
CDR3: CASSPLSRLAISSYNEQYF
DNA: TGTGCCAGCAGTCCCCTCTCTCGACTAGCGATTAGCTCCTACAATGAGCAGTACTTC

J: TRBJ2-5
D: TRBD2
size: few
V: TRBV5-1
CDR3: CASSLAVAGVETQYF
DNA: TGCGCCAGCAGCTTGGCAGTAGCGGGGGTAGAGACCCAGTACTTC

J: TRBJ2-5
D: -
size: once
V: TRBV20-1
CDR3: CSAPQTLYNEQYF
DNA: TGCAGTGCTCCCCAGACACTGTACAATGAGCAGTACTTC